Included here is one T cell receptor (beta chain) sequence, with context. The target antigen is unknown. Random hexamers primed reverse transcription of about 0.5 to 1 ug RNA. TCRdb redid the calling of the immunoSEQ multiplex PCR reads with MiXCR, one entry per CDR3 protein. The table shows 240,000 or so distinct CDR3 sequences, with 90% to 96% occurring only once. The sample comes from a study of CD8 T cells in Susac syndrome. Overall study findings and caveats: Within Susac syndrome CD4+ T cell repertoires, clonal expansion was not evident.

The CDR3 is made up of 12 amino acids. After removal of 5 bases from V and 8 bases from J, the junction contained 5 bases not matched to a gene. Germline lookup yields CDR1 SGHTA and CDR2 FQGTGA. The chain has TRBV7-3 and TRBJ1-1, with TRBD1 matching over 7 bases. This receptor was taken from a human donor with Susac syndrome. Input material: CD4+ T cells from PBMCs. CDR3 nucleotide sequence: TGTGCCAGCAGCAATTCAGGGGGAGAAGCTTTCTTT. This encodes CASSNSGGEAFF.